A single sample gave rise to the 26 T cell receptor beta chains below, sequenced in a study of shared clonotypes between healthy human individuals. Here immunoSEQ multiplex PCR was the method, and the copy in TCRdb shows in-frame clones only, minus some. The sample yields 2 million to 2.5 million clones, 93% seen once. The sequenced sample consisted of naive CD4+ T cells from PBMCs. As for subset: CD45RA+ positively selected. These receptors all come from a man in his late teens or twenties in good health. Some clones in this sample may be carry-over from other donors' samples.

This chain uses TRBV6-5 with TRBJ2-7; D gene uncertain. CDR1 is MNHEY and CDR2 is SVGAGI in the germline V gene. The V gene lost 0 bases and the J gene lost 5 bases, with 17 bases spanning the gap. The CDR3 covers 16 residues. In DNA form, the CDR3 reads TGTGCCAGCAGTTACTCGAACAGACCGATTCCCCACGAGCAGTACTTC. This translates into CASSYSNRPIPHEQYF.

This sequence joins TRBV27 and TRBJ2-5; D perhaps matches TRBD2 (7 bases). This CDR3 is built from 14 residues. Germline CDR1 is MNHEY and CDR2 is SMNVEV (reference sequence). V lost 6 bases and J lost 7, with 18 bases in between. The CDR3: CASSPWGGLGTQYF. CDR3 DNA sequence: TGTGCCAGCAGCCCTTGGGGGGGGCTGGGGACCCAGTACTTC.

The rearrangement links TRBV28 to TRBJ1-3; D uncertain. Germline V gene lookup returns CDR1 MDHEN and CDR2 SYDVKM. This CDR3 spans 15 amino acids. Trimming pared 3 bases from V and 2 bases from J, leaving 11 bases between. The DNA of the CDR3 is TGTGCCAGCAGTTTTTTTGGAAAAACTGGAAACACCATATATTTT. Residues: CASSFFGKTGNTIYF.

V usage is TRBV10-3 and J usage is TRBJ1-1; D possibly corresponds to TRBD1 (5 bases). Trimming cost V 11 bases and J 3 bases, with 16 bases left between them. This CDR3 contains 13 residues. Germline CDR1 reads ENHRY; CDR2 reads SYGVKD. The DNA of the CDR3 is TGTGCCGGGGGACGGGGGGTGGACACTGAAGCTTTCTTT. Its protein is CAGGRGVDTEAFF.

This clone was detected only a few times. J is TRBJ2-2 and V is TRBV5-1, with unresolved D. V lost 3 bases, J lost 3 bases, and 3 bases lay in between. Germline CDR1 and CDR2: SGHRS and YFSETQ. This CDR3 contains 12 residues. The CDR3 reads CASSYDTGELFF. CDR3 DNA: TGCGCCAGCAGCTATGACACCGGGGAGCTGTTTTTT.

This clone has more than one count but fewer than ten. The genes are TRBV14 and TRBJ2-7; D is ambiguous. CDR1 and CDR2 from the germline V gene are SGHDN and FVKESK. The length of the CDR3 is 13 residues. Trimming left V 3 bases short and J 3 bases short, with 9 bases between. Here the CDR3 reads CASSHATDYEQYF. CDR3 nucleotides: TGTGCCAGCAGCCACGCTACCGACTACGAGCAGTACTTC. Variable domain in full (rest from reference TRBV14 and TRBJ2-7): EAGVTQFPSHSVIEKGQTVTLRCDPISGHDNLYWYRRVMGKEIKFLLHFVKESKQDESGMPNNRFLAERTGGTYSTLKVQPAELEDSGVYFCASSHATDYEQYFGPGTRLTVT.

A note on this clone: At one end the junction does not follow the germline gene, possibly because of a read error. The J gene is TRBJ2-7, the V gene TRBV30; D possibly corresponds to TRBD2 (6 bases). CDR3 length: 14 amino acids. The germline V gene encodes CDR1 GTSNPN and CDR2 SVGIG (reference sequence). The CDR3 region is CAWSVRGGILPKDF. The CDR3 DNA sequence: TGTGCCTGGAGTGTACGCGGCGGGATCCTTCCAAAGGACTTC. The variable domain in full, completed from reference TRBV30 and TRBJ2-7, reads SQTIHQWPATLVQPVGSPLSLECTVEGTSNPNLYWYRQAAGRGLQLLFYSVGIGQISSEVPQNLSASRPQDRQFILSSKKLLLSDSGFYLCAWSVRGGILPKDFGPGTRLTVT.

This clone is a singleton in its sample. The chain has TRBV6-6 and TRBJ2-7; 7 nucleotides agree with TRBD2. The junction had 3 bases not matched to a gene; V was cut back by 2 bases and J by 5 bases. Per germline, CDR1 MNHNY and CDR2 SVGAGI (reference sequence). CDR3 size: 13 residues. The CDR3 loop is CASSYPAGDEQYF. The CDR3 DNA sequence: TGTGCCAGCAGTTACCCCGCGGGGGACGAGCAGTACTTC.

The V call is TRBV10-3, the J call TRBJ1-5; D is perhaps TRBD1 (6 bases). CDR3 size: 12 residues. Looked up from germline, CDR1 is ENHRY and CDR2 is SYGVKD. V lost 9 bases and J 5 bases, leaving 11 bases between the germline ends. This CDR3 is CAIQGDHQPQHF. As DNA, the CDR3 is TGTGCCATACAGGGTGACCATCAGCCCCAGCATTTT.

This chain connects TRBV9 to TRBJ2-7, with a weak D call TRBD1 (6 bases). V was trimmed by 0 bases and J by 2 bases, leaving 9 bases between them. Germline lookup yields CDR1 SGDLS and CDR2 YYNGEE. CDR3 length equals 14 residues. CDR3 residues: CASSVGQAPYEQYF. For the CDR3, the DNA is TGTGCCAGCAGCGTAGGACAGGCACCCTACGAGCAGTACTTC.

The V gene is TRBV27, the J gene TRBJ1-2; possible D gene TRBD1, 5 bases. V was clipped by 2 bases and J by 4 bases, with 11 bases between them. Germline values: CDR1 MNHEY, CDR2 SMNVEV (reference sequence). This CDR3 has 14 amino acids. The CDR3 here is CASSLRGSSYGYTF. In nucleotides, the CDR3 is TGTGCCAGCAGTTTAAGGGGATCCAGCTATGGCTACACCTTC.

The rearrangement uses TRBV5-1 and TRBJ2-5; D possibly corresponds to TRBD2 (5 bases). Germline CDR1 is SGHRS and CDR2 is YFSETQ. CDR3 size: 17 residues. The V end lost 7 bases, the J end lost 5 bases, and 27 bases lay between the germline ends. The CDR3 reads CASYRGYQHPRRETQYF. The CDR3 DNA reads as TGCGCCAGCTACCGGGGATACCAGCACCCTCGGCGGGAGACCCAGTACTTC.

The genes are TRBV4-1 and TRBJ2-4; tentative D call: TRBD1 (7 bases). CDR3 length equals 15 residues. In germline, CDR1 is MGHRA, CDR2 YSYEKL. V lost 0 bases, J lost 6 bases, and 12 bases lay in between. The CDR3 region has the DNA TGCGCCAGCAGCCAAGAGGGGACAGCGGGAAACATTCAGTACTTC. Translated, it gives CASSQEGTAGNIQYF.

This chain connects TRBV27 to TRBJ1-1; 7 positions agree with TRBD1. This CDR3 region has 18 residues. CDR1 is MNHEY, CDR2 SMNVEV, per germline (reference sequence). J lost 2 bases, V lost 1 base, and 13 bases had no gene match. CDR3 amino acids: CASSLFALTGALNTEAFF. The CDR3 DNA is TGTGCCAGCAGTTTATTCGCCCTTACAGGGGCCCTCAACACTGAAGCTTTCTTT.

The chain recombines TRBV4-2 with TRBJ2-1; 7 nucleotides align to TRBD2. Germline V gene sequence: CDR1 LGHNA, CDR2 YNFKEQ. The CDR3 has 16 residues. The V segment lost 0 bases and the J segment 4 bases; nucleotides outside the gene matches: 6. In nucleotides, the CDR3 is TGTGCCAGCAGCCAAGAGGCGGCGGGGGTATACAATGAGCAGTTCTTC. Translated: CASSQEAAGVYNEQFF.

The V gene is TRBV11-2, the J gene TRBJ1-2; D is possibly TRBD1 (5 bases). This CDR3 spans 16 amino acids. Germline lookup yields CDR1 SGHAT and CDR2 FQNNGV. Trimming shortened V by 5 bases and J by 0 bases, and 16 bases separated the two germline ends. CDR3 residues: CASSPTGAEANYGYTF. DNA for the CDR3: TGTGCCAGCAGCCCGACCGGGGCAGAAGCTAACTATGGCTACACCTTC.

This clone was seen once. J is TRBJ2-3 and V is TRBV2, with 7 bases fitting TRBD1. This CDR3 has 14 residues. Germline CDR1 is SNHLY and CDR2 is FYNNEI. The V and J ends lost 3 bases and 6 bases, in that order; junction bases with no gene match: 6. The CDR3 here is CASSDKGARDTQYF. CDR3 coding DNA: TGTGCCAGCAGTGACAAGGGGGCAAGGGATACGCAGTATTTT.

The chain recombines TRBV2 with TRBJ1-5, with D maybe TRBD1 (5 bases). CDR1 and CDR2 from the germline V gene are SNHLY and FYNNEI. The CDR3 length is 13 residues. V lost 3 bases and J lost 6, with 9 bases in between. The CDR3 reads CASSDEGTQPQHF. CDR3 DNA sequence: TGTGCCAGCAGTGACGAGGGGACTCAGCCCCAGCATTTT. The whole variable domain, filled in from reference TRBV2 and TRBJ1-5, reads EPEVTQTPSHQVTQMGQEVILRCVPISNHLYFYWYRQILGQKVEFLVSFYNNEISEKSEIFDDQFSVERPDGSNFTLKIRSTKLEDSAMYFCASSDEGTQPQHFGDGTRLSIL.

The chain has TRBV19 and TRBJ2-7; the D gene is possibly TRBD1 (6 bases). The CDR3 has 14 amino acids. V lost 5 bases and J 3 bases, leaving 14 bases between the germline ends. The germline gives CDR1 LNHDA, CDR2 SQIVND (reference sequence). For the CDR3, the DNA is TGTGCCAGTAGTGAACCGGGACAAAGCTACGAGCAGTACTTC. Translated: CASSEPGQSYEQYF.

The J gene is TRBJ1-3, the V gene TRBV6-5, with TRBD1 matching over 10 bases. The CDR3 extends over 16 amino acids. V lost 2 bases to trimming and J lost 2 bases; unmatched junction nucleotides: 3. Germline assignment: CDR1 MNHEY and CDR2 SVGAGI. This CDR3 is CASSYHDRGPGNTIYF. In DNA, the CDR3 is TGTGCCAGCAGTTACCACGACAGGGGGCCTGGAAACACCATATATTTT.

This clone was observed a single time. The genes are TRBV5-1 and TRBJ1-2, with 10 bases matching TRBD1. The CDR3 runs to 15 residues. V shed 4 bases and J 7 bases; nucleotides not matched to a gene: 10. Germline CDR1 and CDR2: SGHRS and YFSETQ. CDR3: CASSPTTGGAGGYTF. As DNA, the CDR3 is TGCGCCAGCAGCCCAACGACAGGGGGCGCGGGTGGCTACACCTTC.

Turning to this clone: Other DNA sequences in the sample encode the same CDR3. The chain has TRBV18 and TRBJ1-4; D unclear. From germline, CDR1 is KGHSH and CDR2 LQKENI. Trimming shortened V by 2 bases and J by 2 bases, and 6 bases separated the two germline ends. This CDR3 is built from 14 residues. CDR3 amino acids: CASSPVGTNEKLFF. CDR3 sequence (DNA): TGTGCCAGCTCACCAGTGGGGACTAATGAAAAACTGTTTTTT.

The genes are TRBV5-1 and TRBJ2-1; 11 bases are a match to TRBD2. The germline V gene has CDR1 SGHRS and CDR2 YFSETQ. J was trimmed by 3 bases and V by 4 bases; bases with no gene match: 9. This CDR3 has 17 residues. The CDR3 region has the DNA TGCGCCAGCAGCCGATCGCTAGCGGGAGGACACTACAATGAGCAGTTCTTC. Its translation: CASSRSLAGGHYNEQFF.

The chain carries TRBV9 and TRBJ2-1; 8 bases agree with TRBD2. Germline V CDR1 and CDR2: SGDLS, YYNGEE. The CDR3 covers 16 residues. Trimming removed 0 bases from V and 8 bases from J; junction bases left unmatched: 10. The CDR3 loop reads CASSVGDGRGGYEQFF. Here the CDR3 DNA reads TGTGCCAGCAGCGTAGGGGACGGGAGGGGAGGATATGAGCAGTTCTTC.

The chain employs TRBV30 and TRBJ1-2; 10 nucleotides align to TRBD1. V shed 6 bases, J shed 6 bases, and the junction held 7 bases outside the gene matches. The CDR3 loop spans 13 amino acids. Germline loops: CDR1 GTSNPN, CDR2 SVGIG (reference sequence). This CDR3 is CACPGGQGDGYTF. DNA for the CDR3: TGTGCCTGTCCGGGAGGACAGGGGGATGGCTACACCTTC. Full variable domain (remainder filled in from reference TRBV30 and TRBJ1-2): SQTIHQWPATLVQPVGSPLSLECTVEGTSNPNLYWYRQAAGRGLQLLFYSVGIGQISSEVPQNLSASRPQDRQFILSSKKLLLSDSGFYLCACPGGQGDGYTFGSGTRLTVV.

The chain joins TRBV5-4 to TRBJ1-1, with no clear D. Trimming cost V 3 bases and J 1 base, with 10 bases left between them. This CDR3 comprises 14 residues. CDR1 is SGHNT and CDR2 is YYREEE in the germline V gene (reference sequence). The DNA of the CDR3 is TGTGCCAGCAGCTCCAGGAACCCGAACACTGAAGCTTTCTTT. It is translated as CASSSRNPNTEAFF. Full variable domain (missing parts from reference TRBV5-4 and TRBJ1-1): ETGVTQSPTHLIKTRGQQVTLRCSSQSGHNTVSWYQQALGQGPQFIFQYYREEENGRGNFPPRFSGLQFPNYSSELNVNALELDDSALYLCASSSRNPNTEAFFGQGTRLTVV.